The clone carrying this T cell receptor beta chain was seen a few times. The sample belongs to a study of blood T cells in healthy people across ages. Germline V lookup: CDR1 SGHAT, CDR2 FQDESV (reference sequence). The CDR3 runs 15 residues. V lost 6 bases and J lost 5, with 14 bases in between. Primed by a sample-barcoded 5' primer and a J-beta primer mix, a second PCR proceeded for 7 to 11 cycles. TCRdb called the 5' RACE reads again in MiXCR, with one record for every CDR3 protein. The table has 540,000 or so distinct CDR3 sequences, 47% seen once. The V call is TRBV11-1, the J call TRBJ1-6; no clear D. The sample comprised blood. This receptor was obtained from an older man in good health. The CDR3 region is CASSTDRLNNSPLHF. DNA of the CDR3: TGTGCCAGCAGTACGGACCGATTAAATAATTCACCCCTCCACTTT.